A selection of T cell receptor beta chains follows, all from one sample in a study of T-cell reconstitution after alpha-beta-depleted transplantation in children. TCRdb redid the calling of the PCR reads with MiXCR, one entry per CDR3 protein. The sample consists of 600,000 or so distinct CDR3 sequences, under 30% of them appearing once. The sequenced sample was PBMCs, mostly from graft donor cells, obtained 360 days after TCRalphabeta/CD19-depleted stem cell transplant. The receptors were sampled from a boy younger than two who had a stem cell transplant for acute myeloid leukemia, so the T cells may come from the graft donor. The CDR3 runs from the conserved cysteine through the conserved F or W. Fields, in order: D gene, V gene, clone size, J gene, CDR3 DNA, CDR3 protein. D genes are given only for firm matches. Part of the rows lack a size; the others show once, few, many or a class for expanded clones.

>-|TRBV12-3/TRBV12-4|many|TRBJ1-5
TGTGCCAGCAGGGACGAGGTGTTTCAGCCCCAGCATTTT
CASRDEVFQPQHF
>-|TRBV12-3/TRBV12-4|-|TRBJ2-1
TGTGCCAGCACCAAGGGCTCCGCTGGGAATGAGCAGTTCTTC
CASTKGSAGNEQFF
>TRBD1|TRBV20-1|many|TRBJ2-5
TGCAGTGCTAGAGCCACGGGACAGGGTGGGCGAGAGACCCAGTACTTC
CSARATGQGGRETQYF
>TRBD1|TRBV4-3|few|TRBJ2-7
TGCGCCAGCAGCCAAGTATGGGCTACAGGGGGCCTTCGCCACGAGCAGTACTTC
CASSQVWATGGLRHEQYF
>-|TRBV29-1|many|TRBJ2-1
TGCAGCGTTGACCGACAGGCCCCCAATGAGCAGTTCTTC
CSVDRQAPNEQFF
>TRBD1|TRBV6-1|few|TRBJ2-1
TGTGCCAGCAGGACTACGACAGGGAATGAGCAGTTCTTC
CASRTTTGNEQFF
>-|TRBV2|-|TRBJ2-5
TGTGCCAGCCGACTACAGCGGGCAAGACAAGAGACCCAGTACTTC
CASRLQRARQETQYF
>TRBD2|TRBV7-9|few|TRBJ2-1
TGTGCCAGCAGCATCGGGACTAGCGGAAATGAGCAGTTCTTC
CASSIGTSGNEQFF
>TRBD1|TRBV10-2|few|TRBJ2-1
TGCGCCAGCGACCCCGGGACAGGGAGGAATGAGCAGTTCTTC
CASDPGTGRNEQFF
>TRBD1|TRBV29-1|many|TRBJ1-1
TGCAGCGTTAGGACAGGGCCTGTGAACACTGAAGCTTTCTTT
CSVRTGPVNTEAFF
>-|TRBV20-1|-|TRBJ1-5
TGCAGTGCTATTGTTCCCGCTCAGCCCCAGCATTTT
CSAIVPAQPQHF
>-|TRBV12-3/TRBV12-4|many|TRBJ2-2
TGTGCCAGCAGTTACCGCACCGGGGAGCTGTTTTTT
CASSYRTGELFF
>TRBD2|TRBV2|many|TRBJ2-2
TGTGCCAGCAGTAAACGGACTAGCGGGGGGGTGAACACCGGGGAGCTGTTTTTT
CASSKRTSGGVNTGELFF
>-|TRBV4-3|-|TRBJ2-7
TGCGCCAGCAGCCAAGACCCGGGGCGGGAGCAGTACTTC
CASSQDPGREQYF
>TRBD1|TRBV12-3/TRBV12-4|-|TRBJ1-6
TGTGCCAGCAGTTTAGGAGGTGACAGGGCAAATTCACCCCTCCACTTT
CASSLGGDRANSPLHF
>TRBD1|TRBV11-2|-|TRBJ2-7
TGTGCCAGCAGCTTCACCGGGACAGGGAAGAGTCCTACCTTC
CASSFTGTGKSPTF
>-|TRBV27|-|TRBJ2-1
TGTGCCAGCAGTGGCGCTAGATTCTACAATGAGCAGTTCTTC
CASSGARFYNEQFF
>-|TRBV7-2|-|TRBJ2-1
TGTGCCAGCAGCTTAGGCAGGCGACTCTACAATGAGCAGTTCTTC
CASSLGRRLYNEQFF
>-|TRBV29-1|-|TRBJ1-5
TGCAGCGTTGGAGGGCAGGGAGGGGATCAGCCCCAGCATTTT
CSVGGQGGDQPQHF
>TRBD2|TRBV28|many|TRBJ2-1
TGTGCCAGCAGTTTCCCTATAGCGGGGGGCAGCTCCTACAATGAGCAGTTCTTC
CASSFPIAGGSSYNEQFF
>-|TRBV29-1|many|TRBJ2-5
TGCAGCGTTGAGACGGGTGGGACCCAGTACTTC
CSVETGGTQYF
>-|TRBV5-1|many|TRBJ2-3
TGTGCCAGCAGCTTGAGGGCTCTCACAGATACGCAGTATTTT
CASSLRALTDTQYF
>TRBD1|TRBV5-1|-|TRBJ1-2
TGCGCCAGCAGCCTGACAGGGCCTCCCGACTATGGCTACACCTTC
CASSLTGPPDYGYTF
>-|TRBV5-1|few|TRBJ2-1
TGCGCCAGCAGCGCAAGCACAGACCCTGTCTACAATGAGCAGTTCTTC
CASSASTDPVYNEQFF
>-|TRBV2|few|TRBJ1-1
TGTGCCAGCAGTGAAAGTCGGGACACCGAAGCTTTCTTT
CASSESRDTEAFF
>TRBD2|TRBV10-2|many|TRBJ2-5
TGCGCCAGCAGTGGTCTGGGAGGGGAGACCCAGTACTTC
CASSGLGGETQYF